The next 21 T cell receptor beta chains were all read from a single sample in a study of blood T cell repertoires in COVID-19. The data were produced by immunoSEQ multiplex PCR, yet TCRdb's version contains in-frame clones alone and is incomplete. This sample has fewer than 100,000 clones; about 81% occur once, and the top ten carry approximately 30%. Specimen: peripheral blood. The receptors here all came from a human donor in a cohort sampled during active COVID-19.

The chain has TRBV7-9 and TRBJ2-1, with 10 bases aligning to TRBD2. The CDR3 contains 15 residues. Germline V gene data show CDR1 as SEHNR and CDR2 as FQNEAQ (reference sequence). Trimming at V came to 2 bases and at J to 7 bases, leaving 5 bases not matched to a gene. This CDR3 is CASSLYSGGANEQFF. The CDR3 DNA is TGTGCCAGCAGCTTATACAGCGGGGGGGCAAATGAGCAGTTCTTC.

The chain joins TRBV5-6 to TRBJ2-1, with TRBD1 as a possible D gene (6 bases). Trimming took 2 bases from V and 0 from J, leaving 18 bases between them. CDR1 is SGHDT, CDR2 YYEEEE, per germline. There are 18 residues in the CDR3. The CDR3 nucleotides read TGTGCCAGCAGCTTCCTATACAGGGCCGAGAGCTCCTACAATGAGCAGTTCTTC. Translation gives CASSFLYRAESSYNEQFF.

This clone was detected only a few times. The chain employs TRBV6-1 and TRBJ1-4, with D possibly TRBD1 on 6 matching bases. The CDR3 has 15 residues. Germline V gene lookup returns CDR1 MNHNS and CDR2 SASEGT. Trimming took off 1 base at V and 4 bases at J, with 10 bases between the two ends. This CDR3 reads CASSEGTVVNEKLFF. The CDR3 DNA is TGTGCCAGCAGTGAAGGGACAGTCGTTAATGAAAAACTGTTTTTT.

This clone has only one observation. The chain links TRBV19 to TRBJ2-5; D gene uncertain. CDR1 LNHDA and CDR2 SQIVND come from the germline V gene (reference sequence). The V gene lost 8 bases and the J gene lost 2 bases, with 21 bases spanning the gap. This CDR3 is built from 16 residues. The CDR3 spells CASSPLLARLQETQYF. The DNA of the CDR3 is TGTGCCAGTTCCCCCCTCTTGGCTAGGCTTCAAGAGACCCAGTACTTC.

The rearrangement joins TRBV19 to TRBJ1-2; the match to TRBD1 covers 11 bases. Looked up from germline, CDR1 is LNHDA and CDR2 is SQIVND (reference sequence). The CDR3 is made up of 15 amino acids. The V and J ends lost 5 bases and 5 bases, in that order; junction bases with no gene match: 7. In nucleotides, the CDR3 is TGTGCCAGTAGTCAAGGACAGGGGGCGCTTTATGGCTACACCTTC. Translation gives CASSQGQGALYGYTF. The whole variable domain, remainder taken from reference TRBV19 and TRBJ1-2, is DGGITQSPKYLFRKEGQNVTLSCEQNLNHDAMYWYRQDPGQGLRLIYYSQIVNDFQKGDIAEGYSVSREKKESFPLTVTSAQKNPTAFYLCASSQGQGALYGYTFGSGTRLTVV.

This chain joins TRBV2 and TRBJ1-3; D ambiguous. Trimming left V 8 bases short and J 4 bases short, with 18 bases between. Germline V gives CDR1 SNHLY, CDR2 FYNNEI. This CDR3 is 15 amino acids long. CDR3 protein: CASRERGWEGNTIYF. CDR3 nucleotides: TGTGCCAGCCGAGAGCGAGGCTGGGAGGGAAACACCATATATTTT.

J is TRBJ2-2 and V is TRBV6-6, with 12 bases lining up with TRBD1. The CDR3 is 17 amino acids. With V trimmed by 5 bases and J by 7 bases, 11 bases remained unmatched. CDR1 is MNHNY and CDR2 is SVGAGI in the germline V gene (reference sequence). DNA for the CDR3: TGTGCCAGCAGTCTTACCCCGGGACAGGGGGCGCGCGGGGAGCTGTTTTTT. Its translation: CASSLTPGQGARGELFF.

V gene TRBV7-2 combines with J gene TRBJ1-2; 12 bases line up with TRBD1. V shed 4 bases, J shed 4 bases, and the junction held 4 bases outside the gene matches. This CDR3 contains 15 residues. Per germline, CDR1 SGHTA and CDR2 FQGNSA. CDR3 residues: CASSYGGQGAYGYTF. In DNA, the CDR3 is TGTGCCAGCAGCTATGGGGGACAGGGGGCCTATGGCTACACCTTC.

The rearrangement uses TRBV5-1 and TRBJ1-1; D is uncertain. The CDR3 is 12 residues long. V was trimmed by 4 bases and J by 11 bases, leaving 15 bases between them. The germline gives CDR1 SGHRS, CDR2 YFSETQ. As DNA, the CDR3 is TGCGCCAGCAGCCTGGCGGGAGTAGGGGCTTTCTTT. Its translation is CASSLAGVGAFF.

V is TRBV3-1 (or the pseudogene TRBV3-2) and J is TRBJ1-1; no definite D call. Trimming took off 1 base at V and 6 bases at J, with 3 bases between the two ends. The germline gives CDR1 LGHDT, CDR2 YNNKEL (reference sequence). The CDR3 is 11 residues long. Written as DNA, the CDR3 is TGTGCCAGCAGCCAAGCCTCTGAAGCTTTCTTT. This sequence encodes CASSQASEAFF.

This clone showed up just a few times. The rearrangement links TRBV21-1 to TRBJ1-1. TRBV21-1 is assigned pseudogene status. CDR3 length: 15 residues. CDR3 nucleotides: TGTGCCAGCAGCAAAGCCGGGGGTTCGAACACTGAAGCTTTCTTT. Translated, it gives CASSKAGGSNTEAFF.

The chain employs TRBV29-1 and TRBJ1-2; 9 bases map to TRBD1. Trimming took 6 bases from V and 6 from J; bases not matched to a gene: 14. CDR3 length equals 15 residues. Germline CDR1 is SQVTM and CDR2 is ANQGSEA. The CDR3 nucleotides read TGCAGCGTCGATCAATGGCGAGACAGGGGGGATGGCTACACCTTC. As protein: CSVDQWRDRGDGYTF.

This chain uses TRBV29-1 with TRBJ1-5, with D tentatively TRBD1 (6 bases). The CDR3 contains 13 residues. Germline V gene lookup returns CDR1 SQVTM and CDR2 ANQGSEA. Trimming removed 6 bases from V and 3 bases from J, with 12 bases in between. CDR3 DNA sequence: TGCAGCGTAATGACAGGCTTCAATCAGCCCCAGCATTTT. Amino acid sequence: CSVMTGFNQPQHF. Combining the CDR3 with reference TRBV29-1 and TRBJ1-5 gives the whole variable domain SAVISQKPSRDICQRGTSLTIQCQVDSQVTMMFWYRQQPGQSLTLIATANQGSEATYESGFVIDKFPISRPNLTFSTLTVSNMSPEDSSIYLCSVMTGFNQPQHFGDGTRLSIL.

The chain combines TRBV3-1 (or the pseudogene TRBV3-2) with TRBJ1-2; 9 bases map to TRBD1. The V gene end was trimmed by 1 base and the J gene end by 14 bases; junction bases not matched to a gene: 5. This CDR3 spans 12 amino acids. The V gene's germline CDR1 is LGHDT and CDR2 YNNKEL (reference sequence). CDR3: CASSQVDRGYTF. In nucleotides, the CDR3 is TGTGCCAGCAGCCAAGTGGACAGGGGTTATACCTTC.

CDR3 DNA: TGCGCCAGCAGCTTGGATCCAGGGGGATATGAAAAACTGTTTTTT. It encodes CASSLDPGGYEKLFF. This chain uses TRBV5-1 with TRBJ1-4, with TRBD1 matching over 7 bases. CDR1 and CDR2 (germline): SGHRS, YFSETQ. This CDR3 is 15 amino acids long. Germline trimming cut 0 bases from V and 6 bases from J; bases unmatched to any gene: 5.

The V gene is TRBV12-3 or TRBV12-4, the J gene TRBJ1-1; TRBD1 is a possible D gene (5 bases). Deletions cut 7 bases from V and 11 bases from J, with 17 bases between. The CDR3 consists of 12 residues. CDR3 nucleotide sequence: TGTGCCAGCACCCCCCGCGGGGGGGAGGCTTTCTTT. Its translation: CASTPRGGEAFF.

V and J are TRBV6-5 and TRBJ2-3, with 8 positions matching TRBD1. Germline CDR1 MNHEY, CDR2 SVGAGI. The J segment lost 6 bases and the V segment lost 6 bases, leaving 8 bases of the junction unmatched. The CDR3 covers 14 residues. The CDR3, as DNA: TGTGCCAGCAGAACCGGGACAGGCTCTGATACGCAGTATTTT. Residues: CASRTGTGSDTQYF.

The chain has TRBV19 and TRBJ1-6, with TRBD1 as a possible D gene (6 bases). This CDR3 region has 15 residues. The ends were cut back, 4 bases at V and 9 bases at J, with 16 bases in the middle. Germline-derived CDR1 and CDR2 are LNHDA and SQIVND (reference sequence). The DNA of the CDR3 is TGTGCCAGTAGTACACAGGGTTACGGAAGTTCACCCCTCCACTTT. Translation gives CASSTQGYGSSPLHF.

The V call is TRBV6-6, the J call TRBJ1-4, with TRBD1 matching 9 bases. V shed 7 bases and J 7 bases; nucleotides not matched to a gene: 10. Germline V CDR1 and CDR2: MNHNY, SVGAGI (reference sequence). This CDR3 spans 15 amino acids. CDR3 in amino acids: CASTHPDRGGEKLFF. CDR3 bases: TGTGCCAGCACTCACCCGGACAGGGGTGGTGAAAAACTGTTTTTT.

This chain links TRBV7-8 with TRBJ2-2; D is possibly TRBD2 (6 bases). The CDR3 totals 14 residues. Trimming removed 4 bases at V and 7 bases at J, with 13 bases between. Germline CDR1 SGHVS, CDR2 FQNEAQ. For the CDR3, the DNA is TGTGCCAGCAGCTGGGACTTCCGTAACGGGGAGCTGTTTTTT. It codes for CASSWDFRNGELFF.

V usage is TRBV28 and J usage is TRBJ2-5; D not resolved. The V and J ends lost 3 bases and 1 base respectively, with 9 bases between them. Looked up from germline, CDR1 is MDHEN and CDR2 is SYDVKM. The CDR3 totals 14 residues. This chain's CDR3 is CASSFRLAQETQYF. The CDR3 nucleotides are TGTGCCAGCAGTTTTAGGTTAGCCCAAGAGACCCAGTACTTC.